This TCR beta chain came from a study of CD8+CD57+ T cells in acquired aplastic anemia. Study overall: DNA recovered from sorted CD4+ and CD8+ cells had a mean of approximately 3 ug.

For CDR3 and TCR beta VDJ profiling, genomic DNA was the template used. MiXCR was run by TCRdb on the reads, yielding one entry per CDR3 protein. The sample shows about 200,000 distinct CDR3 sequences, 60% to 80% of them seen only once. The J segment lost 5 bases and the V segment lost 5 bases, leaving 4 bases of the junction unmatched. The CDR3 is 14 residues long. Germline V gives CDR1 KGHDR, CDR2 SFDVKD. On this clonotype itself: Its antigen is currently unknown.

CD8+CD57+ cell expansion had been shown by flow cytometry in patients chosen for sequencing. Untreated patients provided the blood samples, with no therapy given before sampling. Study findings and constraints: Between patients and controls, around 27 CD8+ CDR3 sequences were found in common. Patients showed no significant difference from controls in CD8+ Simpson's diversity.

Sequencing used sorted CD4+, CD8+, or CD8+CD57+ T cells (not recorded which) from PBMCs. V and J are TRBV24-1 and TRBJ2-3, with 9 bases lining up with TRBD2. This sequence was found in a human donor with aplastic anemia. The CDR3 coding sequence is TGTGCCACCAGTGGCGGGGGGGCGGTAGATACGCAGTATTTT. Its protein product is CATSGGGAVDTQYF.